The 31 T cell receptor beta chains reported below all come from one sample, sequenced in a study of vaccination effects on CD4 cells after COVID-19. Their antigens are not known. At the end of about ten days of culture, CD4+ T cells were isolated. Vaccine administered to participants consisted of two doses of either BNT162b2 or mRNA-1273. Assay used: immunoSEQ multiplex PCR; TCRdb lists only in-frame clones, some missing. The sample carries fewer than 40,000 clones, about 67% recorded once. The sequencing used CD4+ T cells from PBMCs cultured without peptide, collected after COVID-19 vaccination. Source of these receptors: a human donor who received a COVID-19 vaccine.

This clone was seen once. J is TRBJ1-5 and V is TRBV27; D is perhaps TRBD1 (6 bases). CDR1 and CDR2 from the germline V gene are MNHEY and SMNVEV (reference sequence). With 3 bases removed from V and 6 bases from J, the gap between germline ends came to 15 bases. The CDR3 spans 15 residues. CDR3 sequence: CASSFNSGVGQPQHF. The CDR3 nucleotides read TGTGCCAGCAGTTTTAACTCAGGGGTCGGTCAGCCCCAGCATTTT.

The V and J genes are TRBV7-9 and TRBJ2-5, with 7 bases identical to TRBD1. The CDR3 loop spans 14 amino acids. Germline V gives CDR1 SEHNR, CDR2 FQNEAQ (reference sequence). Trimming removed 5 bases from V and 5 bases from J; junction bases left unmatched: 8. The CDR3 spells CASSLDRVSETQYF. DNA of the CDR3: TGTGCCAGCAGCCTCGACAGGGTTAGTGAGACCCAGTACTTC.

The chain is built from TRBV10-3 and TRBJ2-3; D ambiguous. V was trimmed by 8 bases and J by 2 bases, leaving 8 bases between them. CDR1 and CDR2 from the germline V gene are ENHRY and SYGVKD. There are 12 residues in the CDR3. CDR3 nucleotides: TGTGCCATCGGCGGAACCACAGATACGCAGTATTTT. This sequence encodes CAIGGTTDTQYF.

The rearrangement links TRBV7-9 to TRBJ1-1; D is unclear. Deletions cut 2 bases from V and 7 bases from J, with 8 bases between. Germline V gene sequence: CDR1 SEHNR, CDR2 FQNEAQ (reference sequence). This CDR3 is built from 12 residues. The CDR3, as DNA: TGTGCCAGCAGCTTATCGGATTTTGAAGCTTTCTTT. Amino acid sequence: CASSLSDFEAFF.

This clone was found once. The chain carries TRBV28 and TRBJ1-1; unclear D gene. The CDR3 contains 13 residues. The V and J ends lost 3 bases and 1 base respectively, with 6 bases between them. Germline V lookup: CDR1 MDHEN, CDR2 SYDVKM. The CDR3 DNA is TGTGCCAGCAGTTTTCCAGCGAACACTGAAGCTTTCTTT. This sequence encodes CASSFPANTEAFF.

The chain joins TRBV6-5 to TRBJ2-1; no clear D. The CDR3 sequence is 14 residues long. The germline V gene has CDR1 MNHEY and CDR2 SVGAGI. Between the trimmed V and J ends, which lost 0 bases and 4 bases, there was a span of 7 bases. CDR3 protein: CASSYSGSYNEQFF. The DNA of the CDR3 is TGTGCCAGCAGTTACTCGGGGTCATACAATGAGCAGTTCTTC.

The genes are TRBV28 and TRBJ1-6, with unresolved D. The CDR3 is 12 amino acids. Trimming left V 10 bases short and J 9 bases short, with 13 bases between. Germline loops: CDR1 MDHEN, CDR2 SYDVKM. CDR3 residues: CATSYAGSPLHF. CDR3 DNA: TGTGCCACCAGCTACGCCGGTTCACCCCTCCACTTT.

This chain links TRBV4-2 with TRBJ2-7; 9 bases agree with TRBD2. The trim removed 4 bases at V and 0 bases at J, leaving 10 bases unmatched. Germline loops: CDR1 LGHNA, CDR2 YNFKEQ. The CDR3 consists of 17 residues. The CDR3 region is CASSRYVASGASYEQYF. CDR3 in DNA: TGTGCCAGCAGCCGCTACGTCGCTAGCGGGGCCTCCTACGAGCAGTACTTC.

In nucleotides, the CDR3 is TGTGCCAGCTCACCACTCAAGGGGACCGGGGAGCTGTTTTTT. Translated: CASSPLKGTGELFF. The V and J genes are TRBV18 and TRBJ2-2, with D perhaps matching TRBD1 (5 bases). CDR1 and CDR2 from the germline V gene are KGHSH and LQKENI. The CDR3 is 14 amino acids. Trimming pared 1 base from V and 5 bases from J, leaving 8 bases between.

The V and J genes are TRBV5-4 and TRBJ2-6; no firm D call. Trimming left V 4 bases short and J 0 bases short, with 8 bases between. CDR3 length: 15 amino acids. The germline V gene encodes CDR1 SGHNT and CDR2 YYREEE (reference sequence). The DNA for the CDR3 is TGTGCCAGCAGCAGCAGTAACTCTGGGGCCAACGTCCTGACTTTC. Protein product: CASSSSNSGANVLTF.

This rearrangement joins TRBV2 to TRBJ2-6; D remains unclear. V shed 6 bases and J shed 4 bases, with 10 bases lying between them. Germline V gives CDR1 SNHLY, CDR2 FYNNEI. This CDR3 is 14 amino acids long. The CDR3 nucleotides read TGTGCCAGCAGATTGGGATCGGGGGCCAACGTCCTGACTTTC. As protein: CASRLGSGANVLTF.

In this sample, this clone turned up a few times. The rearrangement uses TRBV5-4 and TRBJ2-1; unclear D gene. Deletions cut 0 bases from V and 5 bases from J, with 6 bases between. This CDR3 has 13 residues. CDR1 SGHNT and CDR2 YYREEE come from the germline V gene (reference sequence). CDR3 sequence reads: CASSLVGNNEQFF. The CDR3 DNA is TGTGCCAGCAGCTTGGTAGGAAACAATGAGCAGTTCTTC.

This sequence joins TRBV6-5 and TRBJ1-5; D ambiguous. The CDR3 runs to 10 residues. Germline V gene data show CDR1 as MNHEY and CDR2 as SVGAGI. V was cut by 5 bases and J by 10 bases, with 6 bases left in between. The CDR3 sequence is CASSRVPQHF. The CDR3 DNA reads TGTGCCAGCAGTAGGGTTCCCCAGCATTTT.

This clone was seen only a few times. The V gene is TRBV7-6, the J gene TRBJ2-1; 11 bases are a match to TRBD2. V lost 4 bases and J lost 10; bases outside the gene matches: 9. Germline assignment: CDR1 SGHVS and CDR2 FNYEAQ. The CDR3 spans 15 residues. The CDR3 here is CASSSPTSGVGEQFF. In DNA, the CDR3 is TGTGCCAGCAGCTCACCGACTAGCGGGGTAGGGGAGCAGTTCTTC.

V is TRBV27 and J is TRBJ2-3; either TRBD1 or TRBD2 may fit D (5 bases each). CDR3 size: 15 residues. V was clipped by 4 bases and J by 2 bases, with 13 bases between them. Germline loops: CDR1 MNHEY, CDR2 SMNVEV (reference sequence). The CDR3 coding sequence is TGTGCCAGCAGTTCCCGGGGCGCGTACACAGATACGCAGTATTTT. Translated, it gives CASSSRGAYTDTQYF.

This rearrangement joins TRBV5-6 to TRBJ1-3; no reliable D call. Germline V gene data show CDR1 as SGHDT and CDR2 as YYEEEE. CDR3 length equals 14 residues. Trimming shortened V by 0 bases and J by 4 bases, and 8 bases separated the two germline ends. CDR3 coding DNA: TGTGCCAGCAGCTTGGTTAACGGGGGAAACACCATATATTTT. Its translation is CASSLVNGGNTIYF.

DNA for the CDR3: TGTGCCTGGAGTAGGAGCAAGGATTGGGGTAGCAATCAGCCCCAGCATTTT. Translation gives CAWSRSKDWGSNQPQHF. The chain couples TRBV30 to TRBJ1-5; D is ambiguous. Germline-derived CDR1 and CDR2 are GTSNPN and SVGIG (reference sequence). Deletions cut 2 bases from V and 0 bases from J, with 17 bases between. This CDR3 contains 17 residues.

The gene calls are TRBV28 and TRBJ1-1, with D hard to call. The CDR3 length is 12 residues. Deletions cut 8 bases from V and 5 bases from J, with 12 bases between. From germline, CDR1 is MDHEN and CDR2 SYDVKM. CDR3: CASYQRRTEAFF. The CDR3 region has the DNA TGTGCCAGCTACCAAAGGAGAACTGAAGCTTTCTTT.

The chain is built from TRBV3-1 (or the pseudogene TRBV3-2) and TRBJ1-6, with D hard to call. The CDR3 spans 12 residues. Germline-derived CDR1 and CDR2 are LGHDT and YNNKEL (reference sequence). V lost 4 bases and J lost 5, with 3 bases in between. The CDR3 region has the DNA TGTGCCAGCAGCCTGAATAATTCACCCCTCCACTTT. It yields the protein CASSLNNSPLHF.

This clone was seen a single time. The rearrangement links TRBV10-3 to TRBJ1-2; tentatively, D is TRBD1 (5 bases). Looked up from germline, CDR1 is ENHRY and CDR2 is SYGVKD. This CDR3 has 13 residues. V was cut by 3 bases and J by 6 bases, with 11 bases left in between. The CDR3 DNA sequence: TGTGCCATCAGTGACGGCGGGGGAGATGGCTACACCTTC. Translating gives CAISDGGGDGYTF.

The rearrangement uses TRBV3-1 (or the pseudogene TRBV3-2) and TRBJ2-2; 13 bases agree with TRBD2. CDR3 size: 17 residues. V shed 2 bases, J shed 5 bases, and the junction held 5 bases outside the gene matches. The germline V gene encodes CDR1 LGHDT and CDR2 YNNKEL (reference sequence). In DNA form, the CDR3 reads TGTGCCAGCAGCCAAAGAGGGACTAGCGGGACGACCGGGGAGCTGTTTTTT. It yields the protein CASSQRGTSGTTGELFF.

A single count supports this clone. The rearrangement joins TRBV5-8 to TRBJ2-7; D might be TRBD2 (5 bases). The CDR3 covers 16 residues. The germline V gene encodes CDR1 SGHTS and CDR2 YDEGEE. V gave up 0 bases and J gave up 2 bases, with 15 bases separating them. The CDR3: CASSLAAGIGTYEQYF. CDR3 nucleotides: TGTGCCAGCAGCTTGGCCGCGGGTATTGGAACCTACGAGCAGTACTTC.

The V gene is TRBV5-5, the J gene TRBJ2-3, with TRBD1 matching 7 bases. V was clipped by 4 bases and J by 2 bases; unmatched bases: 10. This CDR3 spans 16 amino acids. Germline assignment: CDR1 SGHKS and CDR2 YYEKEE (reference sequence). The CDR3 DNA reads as TGTGCCAGCAGCCGCATAACAGGGGACGACACAGATACGCAGTATTTT. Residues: CASSRITGDDTDTQYF.

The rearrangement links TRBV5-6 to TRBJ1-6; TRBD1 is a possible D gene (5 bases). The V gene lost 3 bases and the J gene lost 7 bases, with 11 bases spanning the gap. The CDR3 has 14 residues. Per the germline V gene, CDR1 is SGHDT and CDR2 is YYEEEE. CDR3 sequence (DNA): TGTGCCAGCAGCTCGGGGGGAGGGAATTCACCCCTCCACTTT. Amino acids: CASSSGGGNSPLHF.

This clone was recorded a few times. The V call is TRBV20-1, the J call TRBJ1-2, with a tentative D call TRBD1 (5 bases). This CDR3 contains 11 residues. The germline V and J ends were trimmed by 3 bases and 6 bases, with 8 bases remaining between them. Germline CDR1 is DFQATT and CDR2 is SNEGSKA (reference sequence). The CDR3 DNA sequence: TGCAGTGCTAGTGGGGGACATGGCTACACCTTC. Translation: CSASGGHGYTF.

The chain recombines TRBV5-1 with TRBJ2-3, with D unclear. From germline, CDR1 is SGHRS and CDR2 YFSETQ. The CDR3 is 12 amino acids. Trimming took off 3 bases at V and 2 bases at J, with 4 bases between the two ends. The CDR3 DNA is TGCGCCAGCAGCTCTACCACAGATACGCAGTATTTT. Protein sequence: CASSSTTDTQYF.

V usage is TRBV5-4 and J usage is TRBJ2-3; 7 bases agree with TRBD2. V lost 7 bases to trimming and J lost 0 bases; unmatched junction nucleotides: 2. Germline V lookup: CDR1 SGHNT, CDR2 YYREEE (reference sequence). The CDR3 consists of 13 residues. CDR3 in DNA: TGTGCCAGCGGGGGGGTTAGCACAGATACGCAGTATTTT. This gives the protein CASGGVSTDTQYF.

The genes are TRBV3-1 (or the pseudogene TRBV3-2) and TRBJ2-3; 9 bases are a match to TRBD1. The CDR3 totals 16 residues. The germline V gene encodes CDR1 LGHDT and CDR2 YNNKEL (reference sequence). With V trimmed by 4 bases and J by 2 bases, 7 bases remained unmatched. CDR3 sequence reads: CASSRGQGRSTDTQYF. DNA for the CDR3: TGTGCCAGCAGCCGGGGACAGGGCAGATCCACAGATACGCAGTATTTT.

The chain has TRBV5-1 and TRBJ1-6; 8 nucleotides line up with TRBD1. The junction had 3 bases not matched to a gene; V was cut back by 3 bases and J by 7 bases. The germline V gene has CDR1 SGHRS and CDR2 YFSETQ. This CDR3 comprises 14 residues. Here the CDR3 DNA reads TGCGCCAGCAGCTCCGGACAGGGAAATTCACCCCTCCACTTT. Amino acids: CASSSGQGNSPLHF.

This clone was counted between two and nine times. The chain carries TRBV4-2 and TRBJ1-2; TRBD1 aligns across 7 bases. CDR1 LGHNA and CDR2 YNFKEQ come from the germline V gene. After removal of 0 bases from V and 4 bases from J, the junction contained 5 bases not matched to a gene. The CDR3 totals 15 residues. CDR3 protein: CASSQEDRSAYGYTF. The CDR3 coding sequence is TGTGCCAGCAGCCAAGAGGACAGGTCTGCCTATGGCTACACCTTC.

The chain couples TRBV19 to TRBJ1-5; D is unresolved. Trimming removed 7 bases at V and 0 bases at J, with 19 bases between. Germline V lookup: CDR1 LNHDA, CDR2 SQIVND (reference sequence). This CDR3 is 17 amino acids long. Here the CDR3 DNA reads TGTGCCAGTAACGGCGGAGGGCCCACCTATAGCAATCAGCCCCAGCATTTT. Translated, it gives CASNGGGPTYSNQPQHF.